A selection of T cell receptor beta chains follows, all from one sample in a study of T cells after yellow fever vaccination. Via MiXCR, TCRdb re-called the 5' RACE reads, giving one row per CDR3 protein. The sample holds hundreds of thousands of distinct CDR3 sequences; approximately 10% are singletons and the top ten take around 3.4%. Specimen: CD4+ T cells sorted from PBMCs, collected 5 days after the yellow fever booster vaccination. The receptor source for this set is a man between 18 and 35 years old who received the YFV17D yellow fever vaccine. The CDR3 runs from the conserved cysteine through the conserved F or W.

length: 14
V: TRBV12-5
CDR3: CASGLRLEANEQFF

length: 15
V: TRBV28
CDR3: CASNWGRNSNQPQHF

length: 16
V: TRBV18
CDR3: CASSELARGRNSPLHF

length: 15
V: TRBV4-2
CDR3: CASSPGIRVNNEQFF

length: 13
V: TRBV6-1
CDR3: CASSEQGRQPQHF

length: 13
V: TRBV10-3
CDR3: CAISVEGGTEAFF

length: 13
V: TRBV6-6
CDR3: CASSYPPSEEQFF

length: 14
V: TRBV12-3/TRBV12-4
CDR3: CASSLDLGGETQYF

length: 14
V: TRBV6-6
CDR3: CASRLAGGPDTQYF

length: 15
V: TRBV6-5
CDR3: CASSFSSGLNTEAFF

length: 15
V: TRBV4-1
CDR3: CASSQGASGANVLTF

length: 15
V: TRBV5-6
CDR3: CASSAKGVGNSPLHF

length: 13
V: TRBV18
CDR3: CASSPTAIYGYTF

length: 14
V: TRBV7-9
CDR3: CASSPPGLHQPQHF

length: 15
V: TRBV5-1
CDR3: CASSLTGLSNQPQHF